One and the same sample provided the 4 T cell receptor beta chains below, sequenced in a study of graft-versus-host responses after intestinal transplantation. Data came from immunoSEQ multiplex PCR; TCRdb stores just in-frame clones and leaves some out. The sample gives 90,000 to 150,000 clones, about 95% of which show up once; 2.5% to 3.5% is in the top ten. Their cognate antigens are unknown. Here the sequenced sample was unstimulated CD8+ T cells sorted from spleen or lymph node cells, taken before intestinal transplant. The receptors stem from a human donor who received an intestinal transplant.

The chain has TRBV4-3 and TRBJ2-1, with D possibly matching TRBD2 (5 bases). Trimming left V 0 bases short and J 7 bases short, with 19 bases between. The germline V gene has CDR1 LGHNA and CDR2 YSLEER. CDR3 length equals 17 residues. The CDR3 DNA reads TGCGCCAGCAGCCAAGATCACCAGGAGCGGCCGGAAAATGAGCAGTTCTTC. Translation: CASSQDHQERPENEQFF.

The gene calls are TRBV6-1 and TRBJ2-7; TRBD2 matches at 11 bases. CDR1 and CDR2 from the germline V gene are MNHNS and SASEGT. This CDR3 contains 15 residues. V shed 7 bases, J shed 3 bases, and the junction held 8 bases outside the gene matches. The CDR3 region has the DNA TGTGCCAGCACCTACTCGGGGACTAGCGGCTACGAGCAGTACTTC. Its translation: CASTYSGTSGYEQYF.

This clone appeared once. The chain joins TRBV28 to TRBJ1-5, with unresolved D. CDR3 size: 15 residues. V was cut by 3 bases and J by 3 bases, with 12 bases left in between. Germline CDR1 and CDR2: MDHEN and SYDVKM. This CDR3 reads CASSFPPETNQPQHF. DNA of the CDR3: TGTGCCAGCAGTTTTCCTCCCGAGACCAATCAGCCCCAGCATTTT.

The chain employs TRBV27 and TRBJ2-3, with 9 bases fitting TRBD2. After removal of 2 bases from V and 4 bases from J, the junction contained 7 bases not matched to a gene. There are 16 residues in the CDR3. Per the germline V gene, CDR1 is MNHEY and CDR2 is SMNVEV (reference sequence). CDR3 coding DNA: TGTGCCAGCAGTTTAGTGGGCGGGAGGGCCCCAGATACGCAGTATTTT. Its protein product is CASSLVGGRAPDTQYF.